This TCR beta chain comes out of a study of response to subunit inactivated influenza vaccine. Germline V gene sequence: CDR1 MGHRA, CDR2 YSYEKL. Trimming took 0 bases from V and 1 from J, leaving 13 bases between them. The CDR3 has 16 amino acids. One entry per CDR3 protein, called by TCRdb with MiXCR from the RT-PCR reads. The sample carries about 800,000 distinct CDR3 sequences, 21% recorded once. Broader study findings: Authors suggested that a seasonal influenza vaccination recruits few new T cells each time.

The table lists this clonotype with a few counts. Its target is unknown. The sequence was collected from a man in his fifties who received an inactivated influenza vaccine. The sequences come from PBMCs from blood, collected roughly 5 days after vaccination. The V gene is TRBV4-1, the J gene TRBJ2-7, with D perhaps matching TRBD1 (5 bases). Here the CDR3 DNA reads TGCGCCAGCAGCCAAGAACAGGTCGGTTTTTCCTACGAGCAGTACTTC. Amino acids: CASSQEQVGFSYEQYF.